The 32 T cell receptor beta chains in this list originate from one sample, sequenced in a study of blood T cell repertoires in COVID-19. Method: immunoSEQ multiplex PCR; TCRdb's copy keeps in-frame clones and lacks some. The sample has some 240,000 clones; 80% to 90% are singletons. Sequencing used PBMCs or T cells enriched from blood (not recorded which). The receptors derive from a woman aged 40 to 49 who had been exposed to COVID-19.

V and J are TRBV28 and TRBJ2-7; TRBD2 agrees at 7 bases. The germline CDR1 and CDR2 sequences are MDHEN and SYDVKM. Unmatched junction bases numbered 11, after V lost 8 bases and J lost 4 bases. The CDR3 length is 14 residues. This CDR3 reads CASATGGFDYEQYF. The CDR3 region has the DNA TGTGCCAGCGCCACCGGGGGGTTCGATTACGAGCAGTACTTC.

The CDR3, as DNA: TGTGCCAGCAGTTACCACAGCGGACAGGGGAGGGGAGATACGCAGTATTTT. It yields the protein CASSYHSGQGRGDTQYF. The chain is built from TRBV6-2 or TRBV6-3 and TRBJ2-3; 9 bases match TRBD1. Germline V gives CDR1 MNHEY, CDR2 SVGEGT. The CDR3 has 17 amino acids. V lost 2 bases and J lost 5; bases outside the gene matches: 11.

This clone was observed a few times. CDR3 nucleotides: TGTGCCAGTAAAATAGCGAGCACAGATACGCAGTATTTT. It codes for CASKIASTDTQYF. J is TRBJ2-3 and V is TRBV19; possibly TRBD2 for D (5 bases). The length of the CDR3 is 13 residues. Trimming left V 7 bases short and J 0 bases short, with 8 bases between. Germline CDR1 is LNHDA and CDR2 is SQIVND (reference sequence).

The V and J genes are TRBV30 and TRBJ2-1; 14 nucleotides match TRBD2. Germline CDR1 and CDR2: GTSNPN and SVGIG (reference sequence). CDR3 length: 15 residues. Trimming removed 1 base from V and 7 bases from J; junction bases left unmatched: 3. The CDR3: CAWSEGLAGVNEQFF. CDR3 coding DNA: TGTGCCTGGAGTGAGGGACTAGCGGGAGTTAATGAGCAGTTCTTC.

Note on this clone: The same CDR3 is also encoded by other DNA sequences in this sample. This chain joins TRBV11-2 and TRBJ1-2; D uncertain. CDR1 is SGHAT and CDR2 is FQNNGV in the germline V gene. There are 14 residues in the CDR3. The V and J ends lost 1 base and 4 bases respectively, with 10 bases between them. CDR3 sequence reads: CASSLVLGGYGYTF. The CDR3 DNA follows: TGTGCCAGCAGCTTAGTATTGGGAGGCTATGGCTACACCTTC.

The gene calls are TRBV30 and TRBJ1-2, with 7 bases lining up with TRBD1. The CDR3 sequence is 12 residues long. V shed 4 bases and J 5 bases; nucleotides not matched to a gene: 4. Germline CDR1 reads GTSNPN; CDR2 reads SVGIG (reference sequence). The CDR3 is CAWTGGLYGYTF. DNA of the CDR3: TGTGCCTGGACAGGGGGTTTATATGGCTACACCTTC.

This clone was picked up a small number of times. This rearrangement joins TRBV4-1 to TRBJ1-2; the D gene is possibly TRBD1 (6 bases). Per the germline V gene, CDR1 is MGHRA and CDR2 is YSYEKL. The length of the CDR3 is 16 residues. V was clipped by 3 bases and J by 8 bases, with 22 bases between them. This CDR3 is CASSHMPRQEAGGYTF. CDR3 nucleotides: TGCGCCAGCAGCCACATGCCCAGACAGGAAGCGGGAGGCTACACCTTC.

V and J are TRBV4-1 and TRBJ1-5; D remains ambiguous. Germline lookup yields CDR1 MGHRA and CDR2 YSYEKL. The CDR3 sequence is 14 residues long. Deletions cut 1 base from V and 7 bases from J, with 11 bases between. The chain's CDR3 is CASSQVSGPQPQHF. In DNA form, the CDR3 reads TGCGCCAGCAGCCAAGTGTCGGGTCCACAGCCCCAGCATTTT.

The chain employs TRBV7-6 and TRBJ1-5; 7 nucleotides line up with TRBD1. J lost 4 bases, V lost 6 bases, and 3 bases had no gene match. The V gene's germline CDR1 is SGHVS and CDR2 FNYEAQ. This CDR3 is built from 13 residues. CDR3 sequence reads: CASSHRGNQPQHF. The CDR3 nucleotides read TGTGCCAGCAGTCACAGGGGAAATCAGCCCCAGCATTTT.

This clone was seen only once. The genes are TRBV30 and TRBJ2-5; possibly TRBD1 for D (6 bases). V was pared by 1 base and J by 5 bases, with 8 bases between. CDR1 and CDR2 (germline): GTSNPN, SVGIG (reference sequence). The CDR3 length is 12 residues. The CDR3 sequence is CAWSEQGETQYF. The CDR3 DNA follows: TGTGCCTGGAGTGAGCAGGGGGAGACCCAGTACTTC.

This clone was found once. This rearrangement joins TRBV2 to TRBJ1-5; D is possibly TRBD1 (6 bases). This CDR3 contains 16 residues. V was pared by 5 bases and J by 6 bases, with 20 bases between. CDR1 and CDR2 (germline): SNHLY, FYNNEI. CDR3 loop: CASSRLTGYVGQPQHF. In DNA, the CDR3 is TGTGCCAGCAGTCGACTAACAGGGTACGTGGGTCAGCCCCAGCATTTT. The full variable domain, in which reference TRBV2 and TRBJ1-5 provide the parts outside the CDR3, is EPEVTQTPSHQVTQMGQEVILRCVPISNHLYFYWYRQILGQKVEFLVSFYNNEISEKSEIFDDQFSVERPDGSNFTLKIRSTKLEDSAMYFCASSRLTGYVGQPQHFGDGTRLSIL.

The gene calls are TRBV19 and TRBJ1-1, with TRBD1 matching over 12 bases. The CDR3 is made up of 17 amino acids. V was clipped by 3 bases and J by 4 bases; unmatched bases: 9. Germline-derived CDR1 and CDR2 are LNHDA and SQIVND (reference sequence). The CDR3: CASSMPGQGAQGTEAFF. CDR3 nucleotides: TGTGCCAGTAGTATGCCGGGACAGGGGGCGCAAGGCACTGAAGCTTTCTTT.

The genes are TRBV6-5 and TRBJ1-6, with TRBD1 identical over 7 bases. The trim removed 0 bases at V and 4 bases at J, leaving 3 bases unmatched. The CDR3 has 16 amino acids. The V gene's germline CDR1 is MNHEY and CDR2 SVGAGI. This chain's CDR3 is CASSYSGGQYNSPLHF. The CDR3 DNA follows: TGTGCCAGCAGTTACTCCGGGGGACAGTATAATTCACCCCTCCACTTT.

Details on this clone: Other DNA sequences in the sample encode the same CDR3. This chain joins TRBV28 and TRBJ1-2; 11 bases agree with TRBD1. V was pared by 6 bases and J by 4 bases, with 7 bases of the junction left unmatched. The CDR3 covers 15 residues. Germline values: CDR1 MDHEN, CDR2 SYDVKM. CDR3 loop: CASSLGTGGVYGYTF. The CDR3, as DNA: TGTGCCAGCAGCTTGGGGACAGGGGGAGTCTATGGCTACACCTTC.

The chain links TRBV27 to TRBJ2-2, with TRBD1 matching over 7 bases. The CDR3 runs 17 residues. Unmatched junction bases numbered 7, after V lost 0 bases and J lost 3 bases. Germline V gives CDR1 MNHEY, CDR2 SMNVEV (reference sequence). The CDR3 DNA follows: TGTGCCAGCAGTTTATCGATCGAGGGGGCGTACACCGGGGAGCTGTTTTTT. It encodes CASSLSIEGAYTGELFF.

Note on this clone: One junction end disagrees with the germline gene, perhaps due to a read error. This chain links TRBV5-1 with TRBJ2-1, with D unclear. CDR1 and CDR2 (germline): SGHRS, YFSETQ. There are 13 residues in the CDR3. The CDR3 spells CASSLASPLEQFF. The CDR3 coding sequence is TGTGCCAGCAGCTTGGCCTCCCCCTTGGAGCAGTTCTTC. Based on the CDR3 plus reference TRBV5-1 and TRBJ2-1, the full variable domain is KAGVTQTPRYLIKTRGQQVTLSCSPISGHRSVSWYQQTPGQGLQFLFEYFSETQRNKGNFPGRFSGRQFSNSRSEMNVSTLELGDSALYLCASSLASPLEQFFGPGTRLTVL.

This chain links TRBV6-2 or TRBV6-3 with TRBJ2-2; a possible D gene is TRBD2 (5 bases). Germline V gene sequence: CDR1 MNHEY, CDR2 SVGEGT. V gave up 4 bases and J gave up 5 bases, with 11 bases separating them. The CDR3 loop spans 14 amino acids. CDR3 DNA: TGTGCCAGCAGTTCCCCGGGGTTTACCGGGGAGCTGTTTTTT. Its protein product is CASSSPGFTGELFF.

The chain carries TRBV5-8 and TRBJ2-3; D is unresolved. V shed 0 bases and J shed 2 bases, with 10 bases lying between them. The CDR3 loop spans 15 amino acids. Germline lookup yields CDR1 SGHTS and CDR2 YDEGEE. The CDR3 here is CASSLALVHTDTQYF. The CDR3 bases are TGTGCCAGCAGCTTGGCCCTAGTCCACACAGATACGCAGTATTTT.

The chain joins TRBV7-9 to TRBJ2-3; 11 bases match TRBD2. V trimming: 7 bases; J trimming: 6 bases; junction bases outside the gene matches: 3. The CDR3 runs to 13 residues. Germline CDR1 reads SEHNR; CDR2 reads FQNEAQ (reference sequence). CDR3 DNA sequence: TGTGCCAGCACGGGACTAGCGGTTGATACGCAGTATTTT. As protein: CASTGLAVDTQYF.

The chain has TRBV7-3 and TRBJ2-1; no clear D gene. Per the germline V gene, CDR1 is SGHTA and CDR2 is FQGTGA. The CDR3 contains 13 residues. V was trimmed by 1 base and J by 9 bases, leaving 10 bases between them. The DNA for the CDR3 is TGTGCCAGCAGCTTAAGTAGTCTCGGTGAGCAGTTCTTC. Translated: CASSLSSLGEQFF. The full variable domain, its missing parts supplied by reference TRBV7-3 and TRBJ2-1, is GAGVSQTPSNKVTEKGKYVELRCDPISGHTALYWYRQSLGQGPEFLIYFQGTGAADDSGLPNDRFFAVRPEGSVSTLKIQRTERGDSAVYLCASSLSSLGEQFFGPGTRLTVL.

The chain employs TRBV5-5 and TRBJ1-2; 8 bases line up with TRBD1. The length of the CDR3 is 15 residues. Trimming cost V 4 bases and J 4 bases; bases outside gene matches: 9. Germline V gene sequence: CDR1 SGHKS, CDR2 YYEKEE (reference sequence). CDR3 loop: CASSHTGTGPYGYTF. The CDR3 DNA follows: TGTGCCAGCAGCCACACCGGGACAGGACCCTATGGCTACACCTTC.

This clone was seen a handful of times. This chain connects TRBV13 to TRBJ1-1, with D possibly being TRBD1 (6 bases). The CDR3 is 12 amino acids. V gave up 0 bases and J gave up 8 bases, with 7 bases separating them. The germline gives CDR1 PRHDT, CDR2 FYEKMQ (reference sequence). The CDR3 region has the DNA TGTGCCAGCAGCTTAGGCCAGGGGGAAGCTTTCTTT. Encoded protein: CASSLGQGEAFF.

This sequence joins TRBV2 and TRBJ2-5; the match to TRBD2 covers 7 bases. The trim removed 8 bases at V and 5 bases at J, leaving 11 bases unmatched. Germline V CDR1 and CDR2: SNHLY, FYNNEI. This CDR3 has 14 residues. The CDR3 DNA sequence: TGTGCCAGCTGGGGGGGGAGTTACGCGGAGACCCAGTACTTC. Its protein is CASWGGSYAETQYF. Based on the CDR3 plus reference TRBV2 and TRBJ2-5, the full variable domain is EPEVTQTPSHQVTQMGQEVILRCVPISNHLYFYWYRQILGQKVEFLVSFYNNEISEKSEIFDDQFSVERPDGSNFTLKIRSTKLEDSAMYFCASWGGSYAETQYFGPGTRLLVL.

The genes are TRBV7-6 and TRBJ1-1; D remains ambiguous. Trimming pared 4 bases from V and 1 base from J, leaving 10 bases between. Germline CDR1 is SGHVS and CDR2 is FNYEAQ. The CDR3 runs to 14 residues. CDR3 bases: TGTGCCAGCAGCTCCTTTCTAGGGAACACTGAAGCTTTCTTT. Its protein is CASSSFLGNTEAFF.

The V call is TRBV7-9, the J call TRBJ2-1; 9 nucleotides line up with TRBD1. The V segment lost 1 base and the J segment 6 bases; nucleotides outside the gene matches: 4. CDR1 SEHNR and CDR2 FQNEAQ come from the germline V gene (reference sequence). The CDR3 sequence is 15 residues long. CDR3 sequence (DNA): TGTGCCAGCAGCTTAGGGACAGGGGCGGTCAATGAGCAGTTCTTC. Translation: CASSLGTGAVNEQFF.

The V gene is TRBV19, the J gene TRBJ2-5; 14 bases align to TRBD2. V was clipped by 8 bases and J by 4 bases; unmatched bases: 0. This CDR3 is built from 13 residues. CDR1 LNHDA and CDR2 SQIVND come from the germline V gene (reference sequence). In DNA, the CDR3 is TGTGCCAGTGGGACTAGCGGGGGAGAGACCCAGTACTTC. As protein: CASGTSGGETQYF.

The V and J genes are TRBV5-1 and TRBJ2-1; D is perhaps TRBD2 (6 bases). The V gene's germline CDR1 is SGHRS and CDR2 YFSETQ. Trimming cost V 0 bases and J 7 bases, with 11 bases left between them. The CDR3 consists of 14 residues. The CDR3 spells CASSLEGLWNEQFF. CDR3 sequence (DNA): TGCGCCAGCAGCTTGGAGGGACTTTGGAATGAGCAGTTCTTC.

The chain is built from TRBV12-5 and TRBJ1-1; D may be TRBD1 (5 bases). The CDR3 consists of 15 residues. V dropped 1 base and J dropped 3 bases, with 12 bases sitting between them. The V gene's germline CDR1 is LGHNT and CDR2 FRNRAP. In nucleotides, the CDR3 is TGTGCTAGTGGTTTGGGCCGGGGGGGTTACACTGAAGCTTTCTTT. Protein product: CASGLGRGGYTEAFF.

The gene calls are TRBV10-3 and TRBJ1-4; the D gene is possibly TRBD1 (6 bases). The germline gives CDR1 ENHRY, CDR2 SYGVKD. V lost 5 bases and J 8 bases, leaving 15 bases between the germline ends. CDR3 length: 14 residues. The CDR3 loop is CAISPQGNGEKLFF. CDR3 sequence (DNA): TGTGCCATCAGTCCACAGGGCAATGGAGAAAAACTGTTTTTT.

The chain carries TRBV4-2 and TRBJ2-5; 7 positions match TRBD2. Germline V lookup: CDR1 LGHNA, CDR2 YNFKEQ. CDR3 length: 17 residues. The ends lost 4 bases at V and 2 bases at J; junction bases unmatched: 13. The CDR3 bases are TGTGCCAGCAGCCGGCGACCGGGAGTGGGAGGGCAAGAGACCCAGTACTTC. It yields the protein CASSRRPGVGGQETQYF.

J is TRBJ1-1 and V is TRBV7-8; 8 bases agree with TRBD1. V was clipped by 1 base and J by 3 bases; unmatched bases: 7. The V gene's germline CDR1 is SGHVS and CDR2 FQNEAQ. The CDR3 is made up of 16 amino acids. As DNA, the CDR3 is TGTGCCAGCAGCTTAGTCAGGGGGCGCGTGGACACTGAAGCTTTCTTT. This codes for CASSLVRGRVDTEAFF.

V is TRBV18 and J is TRBJ1-1, with TRBD1 matching 10 bases. With 3 bases clipped from V and 1 base from J, the junction kept 2 bases outside the gene matches. CDR3 length: 15 amino acids. The germline V gene encodes CDR1 KGHSH and CDR2 LQKENI. CDR3 residues: CASSPGQGSNTEAFF. CDR3 DNA: TGTGCCAGCTCACCGGGACAGGGGTCGAACACTGAAGCTTTCTTT.